These T cell receptor beta chains were read from a single sample in a study of blood T cells in healthy people across ages. TCRdb fed the 5' RACE reads into MiXCR, producing one record per CDR3 protein. The sample records about 1.4 million distinct CDR3 sequences, approximately 60% being singletons. Source material: blood. The receptors come from a man younger than 30 in good health. Both conserved end residues are part of each CDR3. D genes are given only for firm matches. Clone size appears in some rows only: once, few, many, or a class for an expanded clone.

V	size	D	length	J	DNA	CDR3
TRBV20-1	-	TRBD2	15	TRBJ2-3	TGCAGTGCTCTCGGAGCGGGAGGGTACCCAGATACGCAGTATTTT	CSALGAGGYPDTQYF
TRBV20-1	-	-	14	TRBJ2-7	TGCAGTGCTAGAGATGGAGAGGGCATCTACGAGCAGTACTTC	CSARDGEGIYEQYF
TRBV27	-	TRBD1	15	TRBJ2-7	TGTGCCAGCAGTTTGATTTGGGACAGAACCTACGAGCAGTACTTC	CASSLIWDRTYEQYF
TRBV20-1	-	-	10	TRBJ2-5	TGCAGTGTTCAATCCGGCGGAGTGTACTTC	CSVQSGGVYF
TRBV6-2/TRBV6-3	few	TRBD1	15	TRBJ2-5	TGTGCCAGCAGTTCCCTAGGGACAGGGATGGAGACCCAGTACTTC	CASSSLGTGMETQYF
TRBV2	-	TRBD2	13	TRBJ2-3	TGTGCCAGCAAAAGCGGGAGAGGGGATACGCAGTATTTT	CASKSGRGDTQYF
TRBV20-1	few	-	14	TRBJ1-2	TGCAGTGCTAGAGTACCGGGGTTTACCTATGGCTACACCTTC	CSARVPGFTYGYTF
TRBV6-1	-	-	13	TRBJ2-1	TGTGCCAACTCCGAAGTCTCCTACAATGAGCAGTTCTTC	CANSEVSYNEQFF
TRBV12-3/TRBV12-4	-	-	12	TRBJ2-7	TGTGCCAGCAGCCCCGGACCGGGGGAGCAGTACTTC	CASSPGPGEQYF
TRBV20-1	-	TRBD2	16	TRBJ2-1	TGCAGTGCTAGTACCCCGGGACTAGCGGGGATTAATGAGCAGTTCTTC	CSASTPGLAGINEQFF
TRBV11-2	few	-	15	TRBJ2-5	TGTGCCAGCAGCTCAAGGACCAACCCCACAGAGACCCAGTACTTC	CASSSRTNPTETQYF
TRBV15	-	TRBD2	16	TRBJ2-5	TGTGCCACCAGCAGAGATTCCTCCAGGGAGGGGGAGACCCAGTACTTC	CATSRDSSREGETQYF
TRBV4-1	-	-	15	TRBJ1-1	TGCGCCAGCAGCCCCGGCGATAGACCAAACACTGAAGCTTTCTTT	CASSPGDRPNTEAFF
TRBV20-1	once	-	14	TRBJ1-1	TGCAGTGCTAGGGAACCCCAGAAGAGGGAGAAAGCTTTCTTT	CSAREPQKREKAFF
TRBV24-1	once	TRBD2	14	TRBJ2-7	TGTGCCACCAGGGGACTAGCGGATAACAATGAGCAGTACTTC	CATRGLADNNEQYF
TRBV6-6	-	TRBD1	12	TRBJ2-7	TGTGCCACGGCGACAGGGACCTACGAGCAGTACTTC	CATATGTYEQYF
TRBV6-6	-	TRBD1	15	TRBJ2-1	TGTGCCAGCAGTTACTCGACACGGACAGGGAATGAGCAGTTCTTC	CASSYSTRTGNEQFF
TRBV7-8	few	-	15	TRBJ2-2	TGTGCCAGCGCCGAAAAGTCCGGGAGAACCGGGGAGCTGTTTTTT	CASAEKSGRTGELFF
TRBV12-3/TRBV12-4	many	-	14	TRBJ2-7	TGTGCCAGCAGCCCAAGCGGAAACTCCTACGAGCAGTACTTC	CASSPSGNSYEQYF
TRBV28	once	TRBD2	16	TRBJ2-5	TGTGCCAGCAGTCCCTTTAGCGGGGGGGCCAGAGAGACCCAGTACTTC	CASSPFSGGARETQYF
TRBV5-1	-	-	14	TRBJ1-1	TGCGCCAGCAGCTTTGACGCCGTGAACACTGAAGCTTTCTTT	CASSFDAVNTEAFF
TRBV2	few	-	13	TRBJ2-7	TGTGCCAGCAGTGTCGGGCTAGGATACGAGCAGTACTTC	CASSVGLGYEQYF
TRBV4-1	-	-	14	TRBJ2-7	TGCGCCAGCAGCCCCCTGTCGGGGGACCACGAGCAGTACTTC	CASSPLSGDHEQYF
TRBV4-2	-	-	14	TRBJ1-1	TGTGCCAGCAGCCAAGAGGGGATTAACACTGAAGCTTTCTTT	CASSQEGINTEAFF
TRBV5-6	-	TRBD1	16	TRBJ2-7	TGTGCCAGCAACTCATTACAGGGGGCCTTTGGCTACGAGCAGTACTTC	CASNSLQGAFGYEQYF
TRBV9	-	-	15	TRBJ1-1	TGTGCCAGCAGCGTAGATCCAGTTGGTCTCACTGAAGCTTTCTTT	CASSVDPVGLTEAFF
TRBV20-1	-	-	17	TRBJ2-7	TGCAGTGCCTATTCGCAAAATAGACAGCGTGACTACAATGAGCAGTACTTC	CSAYSQNRQRDYNEQYF
TRBV21-1	-	-	20	TRBJ2-7	TGTGCCAGCAGAGGCGTTGGGTGGGCCGGGGACAGTCAAAAAAACTACGAGCAGTACTTC	CASRGVGWAGDSQKNYEQYF
TRBV12-3/TRBV12-4	-	-	19	TRBJ2-6	TGTGCCAGCAGTCGAGCGGATGTATGGCTAGCTGTTGGGGCCAACGTCCTGACTTTC	CASSRADVWLAVGANVLTF
TRBV2	-	-	14	TRBJ2-1	TGTGCCAGCAGTGGGGGGGTGGGGGCCAATGAGCAGTTCTTC	CASSGGVGANEQFF
TRBV29-1	-	-	11	TRBJ2-4	TGCAGCGCCGGGGAACAAAACATTCAGTACTTC	CSAGEQNIQYF
TRBV20-1	-	-	15	TRBJ2-1	TGCAGTGCTACAGGGGCAAGGTACTCCTACAATGAGCAGTTCTTC	CSATGARYSYNEQFF
TRBV20-1	once	-	15	TRBJ2-7	TGCAGTGCTAGAGATGCGGAATTTCCCCCCTACGAGCAGTACTTC	CSARDAEFPPYEQYF
TRBV21-1	-	-	17	TRBJ1-6	TGTGCCAGCAGCTGGACAGCCAAGAGCTCCTATAATTCACCCCTCCACTTT	CASSWTAKSSYNSPLHF
TRBV20-1	-	TRBD1	11	TRBJ2-1	TGCAGTGCTAACAGGGGTCATGAGCAGTTCTTC	CSANRGHEQFF
TRBV7-9	few	TRBD2	16	TRBJ2-5	TGTGCCAGCAGCTTAGTGTCTAGCGGGATCCAAGAGACCCAGTACTTC	CASSLVSSGIQETQYF
TRBV19	-	TRBD1	13	TRBJ1-1	TGTGCCAGCGGGACAGGGGTTTACACTGAAGCTTTCTTT	CASGTGVYTEAFF
TRBV4-3	-	-	12	TRBJ2-3	TGCGCCAGCAGTTCAAGTGCAGGGCCGCAGTATTTT	CASSSSAGPQYF
TRBV6-2/TRBV6-3	-	-	15	TRBJ2-6	TGTGCCAGCCTCCCCCGGGGGTCAGGGGCCAACGTCCTGACTTTC	CASLPRGSGANVLTF
TRBV15	few	-	17	TRBJ2-7	TGTGCCACCAGCAGAGATCGGCCAGCGGTTTTAGCCGACGAGCAGTACTTC	CATSRDRPAVLADEQYF
TRBV6-6	-	-	13	TRBJ2-1	TGTGCCAGCAGTTATGCGGGCCCCCATGAGCAGTTCTTC	CASSYAGPHEQFF
TRBV11-2	-	TRBD1	16	TRBJ2-7	TGTGCCAGCAGCTTATACCCTCGGGACAGGGAAGGCGAGCAGTACTTC	CASSLYPRDREGEQYF
TRBV9	once	TRBD2	16	TRBJ2-1	TGTGCCAGCAGCGTGGTAAGCGGGAGGGGCCACAATGAGCAGTTCTTC	CASSVVSGRGHNEQFF
TRBV29-1	-	TRBD2	14	TRBJ2-7	TGCAGCGTAGACGGGACTAGCGGGAGGAACGAGCAGTACTTC	CSVDGTSGRNEQYF
TRBV3-1	-	TRBD2	14	TRBJ2-5	TGTGCCAGCAGCCAAGTCTCTAGCGGAGAGACCCAGTACTTC	CASSQVSSGETQYF
TRBV5-1	-	-	12	TRBJ2-2	TGCGCCAGCAGACCAGGGGACGGGGAGCTGTTTTTT	CASRPGDGELFF
TRBV6-1	-	TRBD2	14	TRBJ2-3	TGTGCCAGCAGCCTAGCGGTGGCTGGAGATACGCAGTATTTT	CASSLAVAGDTQYF
TRBV9	-	-	13	TRBJ2-7	TGTGCCAGCAGCGTAGGAAACTCCTACGAGCAGTACTTC	CASSVGNSYEQYF
TRBV6-5	-	-	16	TRBJ1-2	TGTGCCAGCAGCCTACAGGGCCCGGATTTGAACTATGGCTACACCTTC	CASSLQGPDLNYGYTF
TRBV7-2	-	-	15	TRBJ2-7	TGTGCCAGCAGCTTAGATAATAGCGACTCCTACGAGCAGTACTTC	CASSLDNSDSYEQYF
TRBV20-1	-	-	14	TRBJ2-1	TGCAGTGCTAGCGAACAGGGAGTCTACAATGAGCAGTTCTTC	CSASEQGVYNEQFF
TRBV19	-	-	13	TRBJ2-7	TGTGCCAGTAGTAACGGCGGAACCTACGAGCAGTACTTC	CASSNGGTYEQYF
TRBV19	-	TRBD1	15	TRBJ2-1	TGTGCCAGTAGTAGGGACAGGGGCTTAGGCAATGAGCAGTTCTTC	CASSRDRGLGNEQFF
TRBV7-9	once	-	13	TRBJ2-5	TGTGCCAGCAGCTTAGATAGCTTCGAGACCCAGTACTTC	CASSLDSFETQYF
TRBV4-1	few	-	16	TRBJ2-7	TGCGCCAGCAGCCGAGGGAGAGGGGATTTGGCCGACGAGCAGTACTTC	CASSRGRGDLADEQYF
TRBV29-1	few	TRBD2	15	TRBJ2-1	TGCAGCGTTGAGAGGACTAGCGGGTCCTACAATGAGCAGTTCTTC	CSVERTSGSYNEQFF
TRBV11-2	-	-	12	TRBJ2-7	TGTGCCAGCAGCTTCCAAAACTACGAGCAGTACTTC	CASSFQNYEQYF
TRBV4-3	-	-	17	TRBJ2-1	TGCGCCAGCAGCCAAGAGGAAATATCGCGTTCCTACAATGAGCAGTTCTTC	CASSQEEISRSYNEQFF